This T cell receptor (beta chain) is from a study of PD-L1 blockade in urothelial cancer. Turning to the study itself: When blood samples were assessed, the median T cell count was around 150,000.

CDR1 and CDR2 from the germline V gene are SNHLY and FYNNEI. The trim removed 11 bases at V and 7 bases at J, leaving 13 bases unmatched. This CDR3 comprises 13 residues. The time point here: pretreatment peripheral blood. Method: immunoSEQ multiplex PCR; TCRdb's copy keeps in-frame clones and lacks some. The repertoire consists of approximately 63,000 clones, with about 81% occurring once and the leading ten covering over 1.5%. This chain connects TRBV2 to TRBJ2-7; 8 bases map to TRBD1. This TCR came from a man in his 70s with urothelial cancer. This sample comprised PBMCs, obtained around atezolizumab (anti-PD-L1) treatment. The CDR3: CAGRQGTGGEQYF. The CDR3 DNA is TGTGCCGGAAGGCAGGGGACAGGCGGAGAGCAGTACTTC.